This T cell receptor beta chain was observed in a study of CD8 T cells in ankylosing spondylitis. Each CDR3 protein gets one entry after TCRdb re-called the 5' RACE reads with MiXCR. Among about 280,000 distinct CDR3 sequences listed, about 19% were seen once. Whole-study results and caveats: Reports say disease-linked clones showed up significantly more in matched ankylosing spondylitis synovial fluid.

The CDR3 is 17 residues long. Germline lookup yields CDR1 SGHKS and CDR2 YYEKEE (reference sequence). Deletions cut 0 bases from V and 0 bases from J, with 14 bases between. This clonotype showed up just a few times. Its cognate antigen is unknown. This clonotype originated in a male donor with ankylosing spondylitis or in good health (not recorded which). The gene calls are TRBV5-5 and TRBJ2-3, with TRBD1 as a possible D gene (5 bases). The source material was blood, either unsorted or a sorted T cell fraction (not recorded which). This CDR3 is CASSLGYRFSSTDTQYF. CDR3 DNA sequence: TGTGCCAGCAGCTTGGGTTACAGGTTTTCTAGCACAGATACGCAGTATTTT.